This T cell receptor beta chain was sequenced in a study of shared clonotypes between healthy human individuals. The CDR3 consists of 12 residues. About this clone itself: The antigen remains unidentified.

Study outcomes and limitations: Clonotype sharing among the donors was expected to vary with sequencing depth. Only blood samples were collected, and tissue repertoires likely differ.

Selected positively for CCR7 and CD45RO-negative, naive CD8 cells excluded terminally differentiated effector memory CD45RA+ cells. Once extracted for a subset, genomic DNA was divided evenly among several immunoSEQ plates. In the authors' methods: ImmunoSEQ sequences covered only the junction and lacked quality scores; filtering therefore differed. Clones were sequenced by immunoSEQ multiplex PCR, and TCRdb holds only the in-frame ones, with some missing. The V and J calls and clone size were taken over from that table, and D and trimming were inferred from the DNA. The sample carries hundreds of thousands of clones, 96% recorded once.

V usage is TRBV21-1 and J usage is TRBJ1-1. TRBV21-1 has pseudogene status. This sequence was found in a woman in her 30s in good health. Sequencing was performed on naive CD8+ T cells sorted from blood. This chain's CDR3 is CASRCMNTEAFF. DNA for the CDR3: TGTGCCAGCCGCTGCATGAACACTGAAGCTTTCTTT.